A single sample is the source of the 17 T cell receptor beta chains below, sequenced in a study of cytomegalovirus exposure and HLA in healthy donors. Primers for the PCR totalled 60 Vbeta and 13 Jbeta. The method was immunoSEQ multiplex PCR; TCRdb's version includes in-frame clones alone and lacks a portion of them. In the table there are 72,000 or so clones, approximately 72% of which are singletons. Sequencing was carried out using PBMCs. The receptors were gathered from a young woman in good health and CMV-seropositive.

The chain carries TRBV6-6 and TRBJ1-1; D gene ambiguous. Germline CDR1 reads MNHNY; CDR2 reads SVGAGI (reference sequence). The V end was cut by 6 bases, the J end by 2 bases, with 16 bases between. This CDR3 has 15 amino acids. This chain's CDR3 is CASRTGGGRNTEAFF. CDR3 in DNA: TGTGCCAGCAGAACTGGCGGAGGGCGAAACACTGAAGCTTTCTTT.

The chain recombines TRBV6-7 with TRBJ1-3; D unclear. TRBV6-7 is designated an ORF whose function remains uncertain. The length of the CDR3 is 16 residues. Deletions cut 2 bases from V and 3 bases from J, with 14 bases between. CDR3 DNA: TGTGCCAGCAGTTACGAGGCCTTTTGTCTTGGAAACACCATATATTTT. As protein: CASSYEAFCLGNTIYF.

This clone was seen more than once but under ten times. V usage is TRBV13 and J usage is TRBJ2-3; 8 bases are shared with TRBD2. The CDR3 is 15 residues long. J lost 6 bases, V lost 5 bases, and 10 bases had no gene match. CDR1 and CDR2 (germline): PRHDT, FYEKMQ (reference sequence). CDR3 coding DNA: TGTGCCAGCAGCCCGCACGGGAGGGCGGGGGATACGCAGTATTTT. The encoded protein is CASSPHGRAGDTQYF.

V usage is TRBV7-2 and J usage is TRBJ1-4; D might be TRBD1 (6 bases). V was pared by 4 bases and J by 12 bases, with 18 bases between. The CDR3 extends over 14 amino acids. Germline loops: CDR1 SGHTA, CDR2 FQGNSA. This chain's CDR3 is CASSSGGGGLQLFF. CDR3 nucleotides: TGTGCCAGCAGCTCCGGGGGCGGGGGGCTCCAACTGTTTTTT.

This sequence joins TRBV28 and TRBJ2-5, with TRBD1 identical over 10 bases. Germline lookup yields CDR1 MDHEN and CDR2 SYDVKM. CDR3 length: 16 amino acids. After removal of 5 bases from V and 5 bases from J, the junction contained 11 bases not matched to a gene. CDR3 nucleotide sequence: TGTGCCAGCAGTCACCGCGGGACAGGGGATGTCGAGACCCAGTACTTC. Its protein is CASSHRGTGDVETQYF.

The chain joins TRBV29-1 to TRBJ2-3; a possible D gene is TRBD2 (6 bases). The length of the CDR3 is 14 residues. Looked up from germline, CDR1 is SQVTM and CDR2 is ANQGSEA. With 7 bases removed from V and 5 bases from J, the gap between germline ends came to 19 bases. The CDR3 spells CSATGGIQGDTQYF. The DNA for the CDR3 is TGCAGCGCCACTGGCGGGATTCAGGGAGATACGCAGTATTTT.

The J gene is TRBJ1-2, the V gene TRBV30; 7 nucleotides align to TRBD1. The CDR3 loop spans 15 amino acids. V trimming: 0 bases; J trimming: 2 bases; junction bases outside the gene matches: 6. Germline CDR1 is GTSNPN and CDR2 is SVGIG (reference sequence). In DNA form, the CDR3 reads TGTGCCTGGAGTGTGTCTAGACAGGGAAACTATGGCTACACCTTC. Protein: CAWSVSRQGNYGYTF.

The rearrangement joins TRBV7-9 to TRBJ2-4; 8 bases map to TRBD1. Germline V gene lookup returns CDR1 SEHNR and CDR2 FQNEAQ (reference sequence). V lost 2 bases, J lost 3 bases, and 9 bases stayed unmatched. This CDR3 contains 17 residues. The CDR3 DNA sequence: TGTGCCAGCAGCTTACGCCCGGCGACAGGGGACAAAAACATTCAGTACTTC. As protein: CASSLRPATGDKNIQYF. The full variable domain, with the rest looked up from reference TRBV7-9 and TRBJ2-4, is DTGVSQNPRHKITKRGQNVTFRCDPISEHNRLYWYRQTLGQGPEFLTYFQNEAQLEKSRLLSDRFSAERPKGSFSTLEIQRTEQGDSAMYLCASSLRPATGDKNIQYFGAGTRLSVL.

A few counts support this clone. The CDR3 sequence is CASSQMTSPDTQYF. The CDR3 coding sequence is TGCGCCAGCAGCCAAATGACTAGTCCAGATACGCAGTATTTT. The rearrangement uses TRBV4-3 and TRBJ2-3; a possible D gene is TRBD2 (6 bases). Per germline, CDR1 LGHNA and CDR2 YSLEER. The V end lost 2 bases, the J end lost 4 bases, and 10 bases lay between the germline ends. The CDR3 has 14 amino acids.

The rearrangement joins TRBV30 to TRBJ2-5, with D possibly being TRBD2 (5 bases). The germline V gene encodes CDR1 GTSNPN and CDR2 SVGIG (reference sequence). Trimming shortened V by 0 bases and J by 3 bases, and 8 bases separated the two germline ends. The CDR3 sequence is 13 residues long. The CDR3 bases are TGTGCCTGGAGTGTCTCGGGGAAAGAGACCCAGTACTTC. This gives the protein CAWSVSGKETQYF.

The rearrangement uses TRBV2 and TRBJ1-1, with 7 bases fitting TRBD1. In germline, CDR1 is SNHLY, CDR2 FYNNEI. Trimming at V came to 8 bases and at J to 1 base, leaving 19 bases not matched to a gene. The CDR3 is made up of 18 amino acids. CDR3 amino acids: CASSQRSGQASTNTEAFF. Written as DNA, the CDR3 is TGTGCCAGCTCCCAGCGAAGCGGACAGGCCAGTACGAACACTGAAGCTTTCTTT. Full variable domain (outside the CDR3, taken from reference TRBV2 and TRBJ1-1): EPEVTQTPSHQVTQMGQEVILRCVPISNHLYFYWYRQILGQKVEFLVSFYNNEISEKSEIFDDQFSVERPDGSNFTLKIRSTKLEDSAMYFCASSQRSGQASTNTEAFFGQGTRLTVV.

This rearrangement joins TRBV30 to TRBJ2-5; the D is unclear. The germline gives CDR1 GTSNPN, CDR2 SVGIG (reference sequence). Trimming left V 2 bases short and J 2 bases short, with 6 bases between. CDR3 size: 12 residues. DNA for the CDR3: TGTGCCTGGAGTTTTCAGCAAGAGACCCAGTACTTC. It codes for CAWSFQQETQYF.

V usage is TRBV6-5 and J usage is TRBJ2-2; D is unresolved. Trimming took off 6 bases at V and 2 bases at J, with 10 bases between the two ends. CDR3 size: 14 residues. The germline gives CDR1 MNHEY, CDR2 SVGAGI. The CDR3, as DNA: TGTGCCAGCAGAGAGTTACTTAACACCGGGGAGCTGTTTTTT. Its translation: CASRELLNTGELFF.

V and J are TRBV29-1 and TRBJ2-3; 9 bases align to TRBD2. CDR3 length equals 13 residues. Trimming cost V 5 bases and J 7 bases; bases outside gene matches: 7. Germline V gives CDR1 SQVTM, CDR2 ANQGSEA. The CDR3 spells CSVSASGTNTQYF. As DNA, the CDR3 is TGCAGCGTTTCGGCTAGCGGGACTAATACGCAGTATTTT.

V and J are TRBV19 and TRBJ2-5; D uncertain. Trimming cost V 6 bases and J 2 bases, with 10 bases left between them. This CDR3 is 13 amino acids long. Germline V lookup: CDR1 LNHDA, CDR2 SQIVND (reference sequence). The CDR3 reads CASRSDWQETQYF. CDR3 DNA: TGTGCCAGTAGGAGTGATTGGCAAGAGACCCAGTACTTC.

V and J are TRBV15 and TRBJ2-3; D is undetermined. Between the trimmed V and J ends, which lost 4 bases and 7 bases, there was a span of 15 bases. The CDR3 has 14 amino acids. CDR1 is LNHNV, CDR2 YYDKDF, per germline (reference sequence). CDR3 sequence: CATSIPARSHTQYF. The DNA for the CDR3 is TGTGCCACCAGCATCCCAGCGCGATCTCATACGCAGTATTTT.

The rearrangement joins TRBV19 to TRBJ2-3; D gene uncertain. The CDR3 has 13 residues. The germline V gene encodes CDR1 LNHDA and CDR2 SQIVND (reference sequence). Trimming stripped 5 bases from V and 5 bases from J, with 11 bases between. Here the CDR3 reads CASSASLLDTQYF. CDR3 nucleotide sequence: TGTGCCAGTAGTGCCTCATTACTAGATACGCAGTATTTT.